What follows are 28 T cell receptor beta chains derived from one specimen sequenced in a study of control samples from healthy donors and cancer patients. Method: immunoSEQ multiplex PCR; TCRdb's copy keeps in-frame clones and lacks some. The profile shows about 3,000 clones, approximately 94% of them singletons. The sample consisted of PBMCs. The receptors were gathered from an older man with lung cancer.

The J gene is TRBJ1-1, the V gene TRBV28; 8 positions agree with TRBD1. V gave up 6 bases and J gave up 5 bases; unmatched junction bases: 5. CDR3 length equals 13 residues. CDR1 is MDHEN, CDR2 SYDVKM, per germline. The CDR3 DNA sequence: TGTGCCAGCAGGCCCCAGGGGGCGACTGAAGCTTTCTTT. Its protein is CASRPQGATEAFF.

Details on this clone: The junction and the germline gene differ at one end; a read error may be behind it. CDR3: CANSLGHSGLYEQYF. The CDR3, as DNA: TGTGCCAACAGCTTAGGGCACTCAGGCCTCTACGAGCAGTACTTC. J is TRBJ2-7 and V is TRBV7-9; no reliable D call. Germline loops: CDR1 SEHNR, CDR2 FQNEAQ (reference sequence). The CDR3 loop spans 15 amino acids. The full variable domain, with the rest looked up from reference TRBV7-9 and TRBJ2-7, is DTGVSQNPRHKITKRGQNVTFRCDPISEHNRLYWYRQTLGQGPEFLTYFQNEAQLEKSRLLSDRFSAERPKGSFSTLEIQRTEQGDSAMYLCANSLGHSGLYEQYFGPGTRLTVT.

The chain couples TRBV6-5 to TRBJ2-7, with 8 bases fitting TRBD1. The CDR3 has 14 amino acids. The ends lost 5 bases at V and 0 bases at J; junction bases unmatched: 3. In germline, CDR1 is MNHEY, CDR2 SVGAGI. CDR3: CASSPDRVSYEQYF. The CDR3 DNA is TGTGCCAGCAGTCCGGACAGGGTCTCCTACGAGCAGTACTTC.

The rearrangement joins TRBV18 to TRBJ2-3; D may correspond to TRBD1 or TRBD2 (6 bases each). V was trimmed by 1 base and J by 3 bases, leaving 17 bases between them. The CDR3 loop spans 17 amino acids. CDR1 is KGHSH, CDR2 LQKENI, per germline. The CDR3 bases are TGTGCCAGCTCACCACGTCCCGGGGGCGCGGGGACAGATACGCAGTATTTT. Its translation: CASSPRPGGAGTDTQYF.

The chain couples TRBV5-1 to TRBJ2-3, with D possibly TRBD1 on 7 matching bases. The V and J ends lost 0 bases and 4 bases respectively, with 12 bases between them. The V gene's germline CDR1 is SGHRS and CDR2 YFSETQ. This CDR3 is built from 15 residues. The DNA of the CDR3 is TGCGCCAGCAGCTTGGGGGGACAGCGGGCAGATACGCAGTATTTT. Translated, it gives CASSLGGQRADTQYF.

The chain has TRBV14 and TRBJ2-5; 10 bases are shared with TRBD1. Trimming took 6 bases from V and 4 from J; bases not matched to a gene: 8. This CDR3 spans 15 amino acids. The germline gives CDR1 SGHDN, CDR2 FVKESK. CDR3 nucleotide sequence: TGTGCCAGCAGTTCCGGACAGGGGGGTCGAGAGACCCAGTACTTC. Its translation: CASSSGQGGRETQYF.

The chain has TRBV6-5 and TRBJ1-4; 7 positions match TRBD1. From germline, CDR1 is MNHEY and CDR2 SVGAGI. Trimming cost V 10 bases and J 5 bases; bases outside gene matches: 7. The CDR3 length is 13 residues. The CDR3 nucleotides read TGTGCCACCAGACAGGGATCGAATGAAAAACTGTTTTTT. This codes for CATRQGSNEKLFF.

The chain is built from TRBV6-2 or TRBV6-3 and TRBJ2-7; no reliable D call. The CDR3 is 14 residues long. The germline V gene encodes CDR1 MNHEY and CDR2 SVGEGT. V dropped 6 bases and J dropped 3 bases, with 15 bases sitting between them. CDR3: CASSALYRGYEQYF. The CDR3 DNA reads as TGTGCCAGCAGCGCCCTCTATAGAGGCTACGAGCAGTACTTC.

The rearrangement joins TRBV30 to TRBJ1-6, with D possibly being TRBD1 (6 bases). This CDR3 has 16 amino acids. Germline V lookup: CDR1 GTSNPN, CDR2 SVGIG (reference sequence). Trimming cost V 2 bases and J 10 bases, with 21 bases left between them. The CDR3 bases are TGTGCCTGGAGTTACCACGGGACACCTGGGGTATCACCCCTCCACTTT. It is translated as CAWSYHGTPGVSPLHF.

The V gene is TRBV7-9, the J gene TRBJ2-1; D is possibly TRBD1 (5 bases). The CDR3 is made up of 14 amino acids. Germline V gene sequence: CDR1 SEHNR, CDR2 FQNEAQ (reference sequence). Trimming took off 5 bases at V and 6 bases at J, with 14 bases between the two ends. Written as DNA, the CDR3 is TGTGCCAGCAGCCACACCAGGGAAGGCAATGAGCAGTTCTTC. The encoded protein is CASSHTREGNEQFF.

V usage is TRBV2 and J usage is TRBJ2-2; D is undetermined. In germline, CDR1 is SNHLY, CDR2 FYNNEI. V shed 3 bases and J shed 10 bases, with 12 bases lying between them. This CDR3 is built from 13 residues. CDR3 in amino acids: CASSDIGRSELFF. Written as DNA, the CDR3 is TGTGCCAGCAGTGATATCGGCCGATCGGAGCTGTTTTTT.

V and J are TRBV7-9 and TRBJ1-2, with a tentative D call TRBD1 (5 bases). Trimming removed 5 bases at V and 4 bases at J, with 20 bases between. The CDR3 totals 16 residues. Germline V CDR1 and CDR2: SEHNR, FQNEAQ (reference sequence). CDR3: CASSPPAGRTFYGYTF. CDR3 DNA: TGTGCCAGCAGCCCCCCCGCAGGGCGTACTTTCTATGGCTACACCTTC.

The count of this clone is one. V gene TRBV7-8 combines with J gene TRBJ1-5; 11 bases map to TRBD1. The germline V gene has CDR1 SGHVS and CDR2 FQNEAQ. The J segment lost 4 bases and the V segment lost 2 bases, leaving 4 bases of the junction unmatched. The CDR3 consists of 16 residues. CDR3 nucleotide sequence: TGTGCCAGCAGCTTACCTGGGACAGGGGGAAATCAGCCCCAGCATTTT. It translates to CASSLPGTGGNQPQHF.

V gene TRBV7-9 combines with J gene TRBJ2-7; D remains ambiguous. Germline CDR1 is SEHNR and CDR2 is FQNEAQ (reference sequence). This CDR3 has 12 residues. V lost 5 bases and J 1 base, leaving 6 bases between the germline ends. CDR3 sequence (DNA): TGTGCCAGCAGCGGCGGATCCTACGAGCAGTACTTC. Its translation: CASSGGSYEQYF. Based on the CDR3 plus reference TRBV7-9 and TRBJ2-7, the full variable domain is DTGVSQNPRHKITKRGQNVTFRCDPISEHNRLYWYRQTLGQGPEFLTYFQNEAQLEKSRLLSDRFSAERPKGSFSTLEIQRTEQGDSAMYLCASSGGSYEQYFGPGTRLTVT.

The chain recombines TRBV7-2 with TRBJ1-2; D ambiguous. This CDR3 is 14 amino acids long. Trimming took off 1 base at V and 4 bases at J, with 10 bases between the two ends. Germline V gives CDR1 SGHTA, CDR2 FQGNSA. CDR3 in DNA: TGTGCCAGCAGCTTAGGAATCTGGGGCTATGGCTACACCTTC. This gives the protein CASSLGIWGYGYTF.

The chain links TRBV6-5 to TRBJ2-2; TRBD1 or TRBD2 may be the D gene (5 bases each). The CDR3 length is 14 residues. Germline V gene data show CDR1 as MNHEY and CDR2 as SVGAGI. The germline V and J ends were trimmed by 8 bases and 5 bases, with 15 bases remaining between them. The CDR3 nucleotides are TGTGCCAGCCGCCCCGTGGGGGTAACCGGGGAGCTGTTTTTT. This sequence encodes CASRPVGVTGELFF.

Here the CDR3 reads CASSLTGNTIYF. In DNA form, the CDR3 reads TGTGCCAGCAGCTTAACAGGAAACACCATATATTTT. This chain links TRBV7-9 with TRBJ1-3; no reliable D call. The CDR3 sequence is 12 residues long. The germline CDR1 and CDR2 sequences are SEHNR and FQNEAQ (reference sequence). V was pared by 2 bases and J by 4 bases, with 3 bases between.

This chain uses TRBV5-6 with TRBJ2-5, with 8 positions matching TRBD2. The CDR3 has 16 amino acids. Germline CDR1 SGHDT, CDR2 YYEEEE. The junction had 4 bases not matched to a gene; V was cut back by 0 bases and J by 0 bases. As DNA, the CDR3 is TGTGCCAGCAGCTTGGGCCAGCGGGGGTACCAAGAGACCCAGTACTTC. Translation gives CASSLGQRGYQETQYF.

V is TRBV6-6 and J is TRBJ1-5, with D uncertain. Trimming pared 6 bases from V and 8 bases from J, leaving 11 bases between. Germline CDR1 reads MNHNY; CDR2 reads SVGAGI (reference sequence). The CDR3 is made up of 12 amino acids. CDR3 bases: TGTGCCAGCAGCATGAATACCGAGCCCCAGCATTTT. Translation gives CASSMNTEPQHF.

V usage is TRBV7-8 and J usage is TRBJ1-2; perhaps TRBD1 as D (5 bases). The CDR3 consists of 14 residues. CDR1 is SGHVS, CDR2 FQNEAQ, per germline. V lost 1 base to trimming and J lost 5 bases, with 11 bases between them. The CDR3 reads CASSLGQGPYGYTF. For the CDR3, the DNA is TGTGCCAGCAGCTTAGGGCAGGGCCCTTATGGCTACACCTTC.

The gene calls are TRBV7-9 and TRBJ1-3; the D gene is possibly TRBD1 (6 bases). The germline CDR1 and CDR2 sequences are SEHNR and FQNEAQ (reference sequence). Trimming removed 5 bases from V and 4 bases from J, with 9 bases in between. The CDR3 runs 13 residues. The CDR3 protein is CASSLGTGNTIYF. Here the CDR3 DNA reads TGTGCCAGCAGCCTTGGGACAGGAAACACCATATATTTT.

J is TRBJ1-6 and V is TRBV11-2, with unresolved D. Trimming left V 5 bases short and J 10 bases short, with 15 bases between. Germline values: CDR1 SGHAT, CDR2 FQNNGV. The CDR3 extends over 14 amino acids. The CDR3: CASSQTHGESPLHF. DNA of the CDR3: TGTGCCAGCAGCCAGACGCACGGGGAATCACCCCTCCACTTT.

V is TRBV19 and J is TRBJ2-2, with D unclear. Germline V gene data show CDR1 as LNHDA and CDR2 as SQIVND (reference sequence). The V and J ends lost 6 bases and 0 bases respectively, with 2 bases between them. This CDR3 has 12 amino acids. This chain's CDR3 is CASRANTGELFF. CDR3 nucleotide sequence: TGTGCCAGTAGGGCGAACACCGGGGAGCTGTTTTTT.

This chain joins TRBV10-1 and TRBJ1-2; D uncertain. CDR1 and CDR2 (germline): WNHNN, SYGVQD (reference sequence). V gave up 0 bases and J gave up 8 bases, with 7 bases separating them. CDR3 length equals 12 residues. The CDR3 sequence is CASSESGGGYTF. CDR3 DNA sequence: TGCGCCAGCAGTGAGTCGGGCGGAGGCTACACCTTC.

The CDR3 is CASRYTGADTQYF. The CDR3 DNA follows: TGTGCCAGCAGATACACAGGGGCAGATACGCAGTATTTT. V and J are TRBV7-9 and TRBJ2-3; 7 bases agree with TRBD1. The CDR3 is 13 amino acids. Per germline, CDR1 SEHNR and CDR2 FQNEAQ (reference sequence). V shed 6 bases and J 4 bases; nucleotides not matched to a gene: 4.

This rearrangement joins TRBV2 to TRBJ2-2; the D is unclear. The CDR3 totals 15 residues. Germline CDR1 and CDR2: SNHLY and FYNNEI. V lost 4 bases, J lost 4 bases, and 13 bases lay in between. CDR3 sequence reads: CASSGSIRITGELFF. In nucleotides, the CDR3 is TGTGCCAGCAGTGGTAGTATTAGGATCACCGGGGAGCTGTTTTTT.

This rearrangement joins TRBV12-3 or TRBV12-4 to TRBJ1-2; D gene uncertain. This CDR3 comprises 9 residues. Trimming stripped 10 bases from V and 7 bases from J, with 7 bases between. The CDR3 DNA sequence: TGTGCCACCCGTGGTGGCTACACCTTC. Its translation is CATRGGYTF.

The J gene is TRBJ1-5, the V gene TRBV6-5, with a tentative D call TRBD1 (5 bases). Germline lookup yields CDR1 MNHEY and CDR2 SVGAGI. Trimming took 11 bases from V and 5 from J, leaving 19 bases between them. CDR3 length: 14 residues. This CDR3 reads CASDRDGPYQPQHF. CDR3 coding DNA: TGTGCCTCTGACCGGGACGGACCTTATCAGCCCCAGCATTTT.